This T cell receptor (beta chain) is from a study of T cells in Graves' hyperthyroidism and ophthalmopathy. Study findings and constraints: The model's output predicted ophthalmopathy at a median of 6.5 months prior to onset.

There are 13 residues in the CDR3. Germline assignment: CDR1 SEHNR and CDR2 FQNEAQ (reference sequence). RNA transcripts served as the template for amplifying TCR beta CDR3 regions. Carried out on the TCR CDR3, a first-round RT-PCR used the HTBI primer set. Each CDR3 protein gets one entry after TCRdb re-called the multiplex PCR reads with MiXCR. Of about half a million distinct CDR3 sequences detected, roughly 20% appear once; the ten largest clones hold 26%. Comments on this clonotype: What it recognizes is unknown. A much larger clone is a single base away; this may be a read error.

The specimen was blood. The chain recombines TRBV7-9 with TRBJ1-1; D is unclear. The sequence was obtained from a man aged 18 to 29 with Graves' hyperthyroidism. CDR3 sequence: CAPGRDMNTEACF. In DNA form, the CDR3 reads TGTGCCCCCGGAAGGGATATGAACACTGAAGCTTGCTTT. Full variable domain (rest looked up from reference TRBV7-9 and TRBJ1-1): DTGVSQNPRHKITKRGQNVTFRCDPISEHNRLYWYRQTLGQGPEFLTYFQNEAQLEKSRLLSDRFSAERPKGSFSTLEIQRTEQGDSAMYLCAPGRDMNTEACFGQGTRLTVV.